Each of the 14 T cell receptor beta chains below was sequenced from the same sample in a study of regulatory T cells in long-lasting Graves disease. Library construction for TCR beta used iRepertoire HTBI primers and Arm-PCR of CDR3 regions. MiXCR was run by TCRdb on the multiplex PCR reads, yielding one entry per CDR3 protein. Counted here are about 660,000 distinct CDR3 sequences, around 30% occurring once; the ten biggest clones make up roughly 41%. Time point indicated: persistent/refractory GD, antithyroid drugs over 5 years with positive TRAb. Following extraction of RNA from PBMCs, that RNA was used to make the TCR library. The sample consisted of peripheral blood mononuclear cells (PBMCs), taken when the disease was refractory, from a patient treated with antithyroid drugs. Receptors originate from a female donor with Graves disease.

This clonotype turned up a few times. The chain is built from TRBV25-1 and TRBJ2-2; no clear D. The CDR3 length is 16 residues. Germline V gene sequence: CDR1 MGHDK, CDR2 SYGVNS. V was trimmed by 3 bases and J by 3 bases, leaving 14 bases between them. The CDR3 nucleotides read TGTGCCAGCAGTGACCCCACCCAAGGCGACACCGGGGAGCTGTTTTTT. Its translation is CASSDPTQGDTGELFF. Full variable domain (rest looked up from reference TRBV25-1 and TRBJ2-2): EADIYQTPRYLVIGTGKKITLECSQTMGHDKMYWYQQDPGMELHLIHYSYGVNSTEKGDLSSESTVSRIRTEHFPLTLESARPSHTSQYLCASSDPTQGDTGELFFGEGSRLTVL.

This clonotype came up a few times. Here the CDR3 DNA reads TGTGCCAGCAGTGAAGGAGGGAGGGACAATCAGCCCCAGCATTTT. Amino acids: CASSEGGRDNQPQHF. The rearrangement joins TRBV6-1 to TRBJ1-5, with D hard to call. V gave up 1 base and J gave up 3 bases, with 10 bases separating them. The CDR3 contains 15 residues. Germline CDR1 is MNHNS and CDR2 is SASEGT.

There are a few counts of this clonotype. The chain has TRBV10-3 and TRBJ1-1, with D possibly being TRBD1 (5 bases). The CDR3 is 13 residues long. With 6 bases removed from V and 1 base from J, the gap between germline ends came to 9 bases. CDR1 is ENHRY and CDR2 is SYGVKD in the germline V gene. The CDR3 coding sequence is TGTGCCATCAGCACGACAGCGAACACTGAAGCTTTCTTT. This gives the protein CAISTTANTEAFF.

The rearrangement joins TRBV3-1 to TRBJ2-5; 10 nucleotides agree with TRBD2. CDR3 length: 14 amino acids. Germline V gives CDR1 LGHDT, CDR2 YNNKEL (reference sequence). The V segment lost 4 bases and the J segment 5 bases; nucleotides outside the gene matches: 4. The CDR3: CASSLGLASETQYF. DNA for the CDR3: TGTGCCAGCAGCCTGGGACTAGCGAGCGAGACCCAGTACTTC.

The chain carries TRBV5-1 and TRBJ1-1; D is possibly TRBD1 (6 bases). Trimming took off 0 bases at V and 4 bases at J, with 13 bases between the two ends. The CDR3 runs to 15 residues. The germline CDR1 and CDR2 sequences are SGHRS and YFSETQ. Here the CDR3 DNA reads TGCGCCAGCAGCTTGGAGGGGGGGGTGAGCACTGAAGCTTTCTTT. The encoded protein is CASSLEGGVSTEAFF. Complete variable domain (other parts from reference TRBV5-1 and TRBJ1-1): KAGVTQTPRYLIKTRGQQVTLSCSPISGHRSVSWYQQTPGQGLQFLFEYFSETQRNKGNFPGRFSGRQFSNSRSEMNVSTLELGDSALYLCASSLEGGVSTEAFFGQGTRLTVV.

The chain carries TRBV19 and TRBJ1-5; D is perhaps TRBD1 (5 bases). V shed 4 bases and J shed 3 bases, with 10 bases lying between them. The CDR3 loop spans 14 amino acids. Germline V gives CDR1 LNHDA, CDR2 SQIVND (reference sequence). CDR3 coding DNA: TGTGCCAGTAGTACCCGGGACTACAATCAGCCCCAGCATTTT. Translation: CASSTRDYNQPQHF.

This clonotype was picked up a small number of times. The J gene is TRBJ1-1, the V gene TRBV28; D remains unclear. The CDR3 has 14 residues. Germline assignment: CDR1 MDHEN and CDR2 SYDVKM. Trimming removed 3 bases at V and 1 base at J, with 9 bases between. CDR3 in amino acids: CASSFFRRNTEAFF. CDR3 DNA: TGTGCCAGCAGTTTTTTCCGTCGGAACACTGAAGCTTTCTTT.

The J gene is TRBJ2-3, the V gene TRBV2; unclear D gene. With 0 bases removed from V and 2 bases from J, the gap between germline ends came to 15 bases. The CDR3 consists of 17 residues. In germline, CDR1 is SNHLY, CDR2 FYNNEI. CDR3 sequence: CASSEALQEQPTDTQYF. CDR3 sequence (DNA): TGTGCCAGCAGTGAAGCGCTTCAAGAGCAACCCACAGATACGCAGTATTTT.

This chain joins TRBV7-9 and TRBJ1-4, with D unclear. Deletions cut 5 bases from V and 0 bases from J, with 10 bases between. The V gene's germline CDR1 is SEHNR and CDR2 FQNEAQ (reference sequence). The CDR3 is 15 amino acids. The CDR3 DNA follows: TGTGCCAGCAGCCCCGACACACCAACTAATGAAAAACTGTTTTTT. Translated: CASSPDTPTNEKLFF.

The rearrangement joins TRBV19 to TRBJ1-4, with D unclear. CDR1 and CDR2 (germline): LNHDA, SQIVND (reference sequence). The CDR3 runs 14 residues. V gave up 2 bases and J gave up 8 bases, with 12 bases separating them. This CDR3 is CASSIKPTWEKLFF. The CDR3 nucleotides read TGTGCCAGTAGTATAAAACCGACTTGGGAAAAACTGTTTTTT. Full variable domain (outside the CDR3, taken from reference TRBV19 and TRBJ1-4): DGGITQSPKYLFRKEGQNVTLSCEQNLNHDAMYWYRQDPGQGLRLIYYSQIVNDFQKGDIAEGYSVSREKKESFPLTVTSAQKNPTAFYLCASSIKPTWEKLFFGSGTQLSVL.

The chain links TRBV12-3 or TRBV12-4 to TRBJ1-3; D is unclear. CDR3 size: 13 residues. V was pared by 5 bases and J by 0 bases, with 5 bases between. The CDR3 is CASSRVSGNTIYF. The CDR3 DNA reads TGTGCCAGCAGTCGGGTCTCTGGAAACACCATATATTTT.

This clonotype was detected ten times or more. This rearrangement joins TRBV28 to TRBJ1-4; a weak D match, TRBD1 (5 bases). The germline CDR1 and CDR2 sequences are MDHEN and SYDVKM. V dropped 5 bases and J dropped 3 bases, with 10 bases sitting between them. The CDR3 is 14 amino acids. CDR3 DNA sequence: TGTGCCAGCAGTACGACAGTTCCTAATGAAAAACTGTTTTTT. Translation gives CASSTTVPNEKLFF. Full variable domain (missing parts from reference TRBV28 and TRBJ1-4): DVKVTQSSRYLVKRTGEKVFLECVQDMDHENMFWYRQDPGLGLRLIYFSYDVKMKEKGDIPEGYSVSREKKERFSLILESASTNQTSMYLCASSTTVPNEKLFFGSGTQLSVL.

This clonotype has only a few counts. The rearrangement uses TRBV11-2 and TRBJ2-7, with D maybe TRBD1 (6 bases). The CDR3 spans 14 residues. Germline assignment: CDR1 SGHAT and CDR2 FQNNGV. V lost 6 bases and J 4 bases, leaving 16 bases between the germline ends. The CDR3 region has the DNA TGTGCCAGCAGGAACCCCGGGACAAGTTACGAGCAGTACTTC. This codes for CASRNPGTSYEQYF.

This chain links TRBV5-6 with TRBJ2-7; D gene unclear. V was clipped by 0 bases and J by 2 bases, with 6 bases between them. This CDR3 is 13 amino acids long. Germline CDR1 SGHDT, CDR2 YYEEEE. The CDR3 is CASSLAVAYEQYF. CDR3 nucleotide sequence: TGTGCCAGCAGCTTGGCAGTGGCCTACGAGCAGTACTTC.